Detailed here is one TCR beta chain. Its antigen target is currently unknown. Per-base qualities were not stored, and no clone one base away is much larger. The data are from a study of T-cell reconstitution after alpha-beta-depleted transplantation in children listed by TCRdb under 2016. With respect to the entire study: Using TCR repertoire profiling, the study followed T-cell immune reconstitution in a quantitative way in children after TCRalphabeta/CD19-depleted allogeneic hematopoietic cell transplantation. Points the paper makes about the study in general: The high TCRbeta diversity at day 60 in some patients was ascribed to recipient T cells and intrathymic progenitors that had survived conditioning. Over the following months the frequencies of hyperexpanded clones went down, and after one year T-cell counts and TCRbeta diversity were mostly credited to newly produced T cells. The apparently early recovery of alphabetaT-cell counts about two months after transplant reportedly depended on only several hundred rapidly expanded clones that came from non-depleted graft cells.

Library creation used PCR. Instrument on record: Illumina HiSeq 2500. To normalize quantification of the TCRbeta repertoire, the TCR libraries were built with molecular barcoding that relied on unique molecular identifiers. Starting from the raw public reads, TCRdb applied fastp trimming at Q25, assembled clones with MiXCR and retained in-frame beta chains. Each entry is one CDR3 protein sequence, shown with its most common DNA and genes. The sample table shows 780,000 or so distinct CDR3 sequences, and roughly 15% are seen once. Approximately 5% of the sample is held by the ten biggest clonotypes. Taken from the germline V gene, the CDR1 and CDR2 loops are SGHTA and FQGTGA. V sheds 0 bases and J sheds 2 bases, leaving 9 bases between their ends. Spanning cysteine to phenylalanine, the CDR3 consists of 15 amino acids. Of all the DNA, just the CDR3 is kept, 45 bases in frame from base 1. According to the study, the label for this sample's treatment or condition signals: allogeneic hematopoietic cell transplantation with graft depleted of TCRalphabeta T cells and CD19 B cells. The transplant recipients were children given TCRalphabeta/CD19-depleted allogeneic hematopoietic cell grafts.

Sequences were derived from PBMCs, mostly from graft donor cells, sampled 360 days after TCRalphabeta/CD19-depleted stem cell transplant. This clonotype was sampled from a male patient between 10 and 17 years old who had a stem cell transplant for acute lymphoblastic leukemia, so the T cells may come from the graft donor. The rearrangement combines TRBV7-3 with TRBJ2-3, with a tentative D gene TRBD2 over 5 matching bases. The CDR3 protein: CASSLTFRDTDTQYF. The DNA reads TGTGCCAGCAGCTTAACGTTCCGGGACACAGATACGCAGTATTTT.